This TCR beta chain appears in the sequencing data of a study of blood T cell repertoires in COVID-19. The CDR3 has 17 residues. V was pared by 3 bases and J by 1 base, with 9 bases of the junction left unmatched. In germline, CDR1 is LNHDA, CDR2 SQIVND (reference sequence). Profiling relied on immunoSEQ multiplex PCR, and the TCRdb table lists in-frame clones only, not all of them. This table holds roughly 430,000 clones, roughly 87% found once. Sequenced: PBMCs or T cells enriched from blood (not recorded which). The receptor's source is a woman between 35 and 50 years old with acute COVID-19. This chain connects TRBV19 to TRBJ1-5; 7 bases fit TRBD1. The CDR3 DNA sequence: TGTGCCAGTAGTATTTACAGGGGTGGTATGAGCAATCAGCCCCAGCATTTT. It codes for CASSIYRGGMSNQPQHF. The full variable domain, its missing parts supplied by reference TRBV19 and TRBJ1-5, is DGGITQSPKYLFRKEGQNVTLSCEQNLNHDAMYWYRQDPGQGLRLIYYSQIVNDFQKGDIAEGYSVSREKKESFPLTVTSAQKNPTAFYLCASSIYRGGMSNQPQHFGDGTRLSIL.